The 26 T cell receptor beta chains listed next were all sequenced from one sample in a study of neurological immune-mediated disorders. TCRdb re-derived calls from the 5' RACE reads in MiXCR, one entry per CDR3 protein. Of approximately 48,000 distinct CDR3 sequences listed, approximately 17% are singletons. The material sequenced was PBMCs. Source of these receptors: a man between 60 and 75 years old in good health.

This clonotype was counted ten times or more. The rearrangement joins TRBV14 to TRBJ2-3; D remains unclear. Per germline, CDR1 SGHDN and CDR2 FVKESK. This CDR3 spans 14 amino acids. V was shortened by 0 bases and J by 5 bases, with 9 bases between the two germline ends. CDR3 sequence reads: CASSQEKALDTQYF. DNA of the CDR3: TGTGCCAGCAGCCAAGAAAAGGCCCTAGATACGCAGTATTTT.

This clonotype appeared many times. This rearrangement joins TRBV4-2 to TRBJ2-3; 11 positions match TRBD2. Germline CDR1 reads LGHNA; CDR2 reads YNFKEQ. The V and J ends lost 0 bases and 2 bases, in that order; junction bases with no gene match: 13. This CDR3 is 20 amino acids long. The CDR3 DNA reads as TGTGCCAGCAGCCAAGATAGAGCGGGACTAGCGGTACCAACCACAGATACGCAGTATTTT. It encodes CASSQDRAGLAVPTTDTQYF.

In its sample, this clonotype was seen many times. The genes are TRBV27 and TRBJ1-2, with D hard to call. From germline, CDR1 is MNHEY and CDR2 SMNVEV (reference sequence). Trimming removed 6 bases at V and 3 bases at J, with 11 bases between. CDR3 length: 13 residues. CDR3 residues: CASRQWADYGYTF. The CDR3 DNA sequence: TGTGCCAGCAGGCAATGGGCAGACTATGGCTACACCTTC.

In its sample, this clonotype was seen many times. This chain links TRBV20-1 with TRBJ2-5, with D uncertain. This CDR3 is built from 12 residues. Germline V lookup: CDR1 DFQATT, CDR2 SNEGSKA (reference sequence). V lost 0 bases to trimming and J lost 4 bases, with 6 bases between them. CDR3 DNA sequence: TGCAGTGCTAGAGATGGCTCAGAGACCCAGTACTTC. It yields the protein CSARDGSETQYF.

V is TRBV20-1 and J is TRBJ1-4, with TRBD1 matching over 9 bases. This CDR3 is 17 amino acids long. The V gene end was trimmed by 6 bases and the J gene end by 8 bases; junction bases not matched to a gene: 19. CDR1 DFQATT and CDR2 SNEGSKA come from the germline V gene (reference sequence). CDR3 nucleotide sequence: TGCAGTGCAAGGGCCCCGACGCCGGGACAGGGAGGGGAAAAACTGTTTTTT. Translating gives CSARAPTPGQGGEKLFF.

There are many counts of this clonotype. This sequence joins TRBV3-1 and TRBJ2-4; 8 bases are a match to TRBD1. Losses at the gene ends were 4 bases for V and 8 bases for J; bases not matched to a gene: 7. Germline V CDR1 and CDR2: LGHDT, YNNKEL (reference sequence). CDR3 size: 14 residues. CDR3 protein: CASSLGQGRDIQYF. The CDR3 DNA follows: TGTGCCAGCAGCCTCGGACAGGGTCGGGACATTCAGTACTTC.

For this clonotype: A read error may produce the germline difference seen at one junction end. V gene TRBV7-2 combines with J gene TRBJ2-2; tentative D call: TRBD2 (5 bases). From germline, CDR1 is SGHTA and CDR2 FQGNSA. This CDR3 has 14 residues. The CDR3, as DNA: TGTGCCAGCAGAAATGGAGGCTTCACCGGGGAGCTGTTTTTC. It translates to CASRNGGFTGELFF.

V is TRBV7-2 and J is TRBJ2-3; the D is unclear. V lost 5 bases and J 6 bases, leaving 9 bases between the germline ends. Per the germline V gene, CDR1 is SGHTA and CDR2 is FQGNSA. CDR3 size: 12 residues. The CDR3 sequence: CASSPIGDTQYF. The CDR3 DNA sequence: TGTGCCAGCAGCCCGATCGGGGATACGCAGTATTTT.

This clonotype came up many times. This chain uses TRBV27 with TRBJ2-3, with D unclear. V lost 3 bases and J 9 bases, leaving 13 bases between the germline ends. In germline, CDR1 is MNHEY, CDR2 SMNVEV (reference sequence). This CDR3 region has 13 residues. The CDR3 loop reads CASSFGGPGTQYF. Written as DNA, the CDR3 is TGTGCCAGCAGTTTTGGCGGCCCTGGGACGCAGTATTTT.

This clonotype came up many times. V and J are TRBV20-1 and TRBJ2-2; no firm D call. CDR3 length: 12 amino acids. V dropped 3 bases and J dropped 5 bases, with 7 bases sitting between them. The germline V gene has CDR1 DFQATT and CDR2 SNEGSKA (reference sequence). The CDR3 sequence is CSARERTGELFF. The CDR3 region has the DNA TGCAGTGCTAGGGAAAGAACCGGGGAGCTGTTTTTT.

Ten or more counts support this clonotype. The CDR3 here is CSVVIPAQYEQYF. The CDR3 DNA follows: TGCAGCGTTGTAATCCCGGCCCAATACGAGCAGTACTTC. The J gene is TRBJ2-7, the V gene TRBV29-1, with no clear D. This CDR3 is 13 amino acids long. Trimming removed 4 bases at V and 4 bases at J, with 14 bases between. Germline CDR1 is SQVTM and CDR2 is ANQGSEA.

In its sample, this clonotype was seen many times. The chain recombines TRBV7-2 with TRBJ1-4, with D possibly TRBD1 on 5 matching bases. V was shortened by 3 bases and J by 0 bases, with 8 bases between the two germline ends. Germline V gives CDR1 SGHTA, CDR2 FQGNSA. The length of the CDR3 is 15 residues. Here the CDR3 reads CASSFKTATNEKLFF. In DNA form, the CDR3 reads TGTGCCAGCAGCTTTAAGACAGCAACTAATGAAAAACTGTTTTTT.

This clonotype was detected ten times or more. The CDR3 region is CASSLAKGGVAYEQYF. CDR3 coding DNA: TGCGCCAGCAGCTTGGCCAAGGGTGGGGTGGCCTACGAGCAGTACTTC. The V gene is TRBV5-1, the J gene TRBJ2-7; D is unresolved. Germline CDR1 is SGHRS and CDR2 is YFSETQ. Trimming took off 0 bases at V and 2 bases at J, with 15 bases between the two ends. The CDR3 has 16 amino acids.

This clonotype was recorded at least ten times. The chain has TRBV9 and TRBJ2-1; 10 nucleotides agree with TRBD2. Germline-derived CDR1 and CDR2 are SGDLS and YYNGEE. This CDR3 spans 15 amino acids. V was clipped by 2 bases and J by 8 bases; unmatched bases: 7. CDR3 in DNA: TGTGCCAGCAGCGTGGGACTAGCGAGAGTCGATGAGCAGTTCTTC. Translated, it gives CASSVGLARVDEQFF.

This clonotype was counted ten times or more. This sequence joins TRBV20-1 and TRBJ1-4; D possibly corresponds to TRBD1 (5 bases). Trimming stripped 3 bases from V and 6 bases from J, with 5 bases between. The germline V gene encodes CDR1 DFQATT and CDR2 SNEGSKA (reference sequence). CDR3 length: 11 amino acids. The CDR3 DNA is TGCAGTGCTAGGGGGGATGAAAAACTGTTTTTT. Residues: CSARGDEKLFF.

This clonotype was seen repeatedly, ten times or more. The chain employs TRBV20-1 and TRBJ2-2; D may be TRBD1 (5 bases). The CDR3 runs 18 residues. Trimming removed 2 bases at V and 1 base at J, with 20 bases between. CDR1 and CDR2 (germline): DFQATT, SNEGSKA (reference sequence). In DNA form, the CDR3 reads TGCAGTGCTAGATCTTCCTGGACACACATCAAGAACACCGGGGAGCTGTTTTTT. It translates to CSARSSWTHIKNTGELFF.

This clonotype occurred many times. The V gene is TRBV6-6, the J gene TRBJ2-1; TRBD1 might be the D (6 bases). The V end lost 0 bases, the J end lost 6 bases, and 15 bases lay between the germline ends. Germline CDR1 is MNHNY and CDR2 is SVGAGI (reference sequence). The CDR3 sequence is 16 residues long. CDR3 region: CASSYSTGRFSNEQFF. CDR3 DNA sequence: TGTGCCAGCAGTTACTCGACAGGACGATTCTCCAATGAGCAGTTCTTC.

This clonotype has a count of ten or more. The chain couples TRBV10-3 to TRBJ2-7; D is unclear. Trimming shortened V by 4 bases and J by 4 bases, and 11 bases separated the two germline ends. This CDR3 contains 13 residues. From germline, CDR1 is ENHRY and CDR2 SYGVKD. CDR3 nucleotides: TGTGCCATCAGTGCGACGGAATCATACGAGCAGTACTTC. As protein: CAISATESYEQYF.

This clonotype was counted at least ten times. DNA for the CDR3: TGTGCCACCAGTGATTTGGGGGGCAGCAATCAGCCCCAGCATTTT. This codes for CATSDLGGSNQPQHF. The chain links TRBV24-1 to TRBJ1-5, with TRBD1 as a possible D gene (6 bases). V lost 0 bases and J lost 1, with 6 bases in between. This CDR3 is built from 15 residues. The germline V gene has CDR1 KGHDR and CDR2 SFDVKD.

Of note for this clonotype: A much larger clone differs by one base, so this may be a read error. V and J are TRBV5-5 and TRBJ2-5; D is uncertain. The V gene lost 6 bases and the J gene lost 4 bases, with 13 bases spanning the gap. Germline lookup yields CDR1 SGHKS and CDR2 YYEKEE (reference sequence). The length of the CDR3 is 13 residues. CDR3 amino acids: CASILQIRETQYF. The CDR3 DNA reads TGTGCCAGCATCCTCCAGATAAGAGAGACCCAGTACTTC.

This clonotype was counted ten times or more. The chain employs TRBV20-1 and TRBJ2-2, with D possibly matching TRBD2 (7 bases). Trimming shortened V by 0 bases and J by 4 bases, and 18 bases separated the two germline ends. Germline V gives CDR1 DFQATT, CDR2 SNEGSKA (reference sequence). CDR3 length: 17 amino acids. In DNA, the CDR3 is TGCAGTGCTAGAGATTGGGGGGGGGCGCGGTCCACCGGGGAGCTGTTTTTT. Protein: CSARDWGGARSTGELFF.

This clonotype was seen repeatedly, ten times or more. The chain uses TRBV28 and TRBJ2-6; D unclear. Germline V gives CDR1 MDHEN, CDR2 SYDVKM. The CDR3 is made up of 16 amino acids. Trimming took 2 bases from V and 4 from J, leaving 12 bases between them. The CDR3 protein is CASSLGKRGGANVLTF. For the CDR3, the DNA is TGTGCCAGCAGTTTAGGGAAGAGAGGAGGGGCCAACGTCCTGACTTTC.

The CDR3 spells CASSSQGAGGTDTQYF. In DNA, the CDR3 is TGTGCCAGCAGCTCACAGGGGGCGGGAGGCACAGATACGCAGTATTTT. The J gene is TRBJ2-3, the V gene TRBV7-3; the match to TRBD1 covers 9 bases. There are 16 residues in the CDR3. The germline V gene encodes CDR1 SGHTA and CDR2 FQGTGA. V lost 4 bases and J lost 1; bases outside the gene matches: 6.

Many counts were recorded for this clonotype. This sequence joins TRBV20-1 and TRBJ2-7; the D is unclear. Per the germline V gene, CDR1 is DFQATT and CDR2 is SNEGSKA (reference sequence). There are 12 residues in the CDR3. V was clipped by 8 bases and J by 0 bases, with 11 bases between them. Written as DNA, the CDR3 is TGCAGTCCGGAACCCGTCTCCTACGAGCAGTACTTC. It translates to CSPEPVSYEQYF.

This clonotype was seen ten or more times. The CDR3 is CSVVEQETQYF. As DNA, the CDR3 is TGCAGCGTTGTGGAGCAAGAGACCCAGTACTTC. V usage is TRBV29-1 and J usage is TRBJ2-5; D remains ambiguous. CDR1 and CDR2 from the germline V gene are SQVTM and ANQGSEA. Trimming cost V 4 bases and J 2 bases, with 5 bases left between them. This CDR3 spans 11 amino acids.

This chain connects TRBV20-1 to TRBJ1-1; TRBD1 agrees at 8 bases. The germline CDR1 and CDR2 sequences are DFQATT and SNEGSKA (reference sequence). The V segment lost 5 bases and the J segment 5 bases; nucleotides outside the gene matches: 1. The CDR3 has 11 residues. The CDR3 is CSAGQGTEAFF. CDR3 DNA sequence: TGCAGTGCTGGACAGGGTACTGAAGCTTTCTTT.